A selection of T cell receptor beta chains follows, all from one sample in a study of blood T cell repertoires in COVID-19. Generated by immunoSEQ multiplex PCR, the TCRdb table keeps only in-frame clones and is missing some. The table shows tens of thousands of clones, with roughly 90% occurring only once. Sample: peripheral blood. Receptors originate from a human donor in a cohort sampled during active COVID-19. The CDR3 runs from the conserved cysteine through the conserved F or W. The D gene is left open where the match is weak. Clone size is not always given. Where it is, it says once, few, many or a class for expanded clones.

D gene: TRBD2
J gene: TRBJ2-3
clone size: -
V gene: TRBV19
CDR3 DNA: TGTGCCAGTAGTGTTACTAGCGGGGGGGCAACTACGCAGTATTTT
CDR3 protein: CASSVTSGGATTQYF

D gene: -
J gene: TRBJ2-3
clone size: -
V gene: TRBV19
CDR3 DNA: TGTGCCAGTAGTTGGACGTTTGGGGGCCCAGATACGCAGTATTTT
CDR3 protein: CASSWTFGGPDTQYF

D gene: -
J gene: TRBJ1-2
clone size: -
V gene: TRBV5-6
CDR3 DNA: TGTGCCAGCAGCTTGGGTGAGGCAGGGGCTATCTATGGCTACACCTTC
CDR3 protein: CASSLGEAGAIYGYTF

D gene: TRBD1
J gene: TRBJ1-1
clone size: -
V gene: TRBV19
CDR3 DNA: TGTGCCAGTAGTGTCCCGGGACAGGGTATGAACACTGAAGCTTTCTTT
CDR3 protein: CASSVPGQGMNTEAFF

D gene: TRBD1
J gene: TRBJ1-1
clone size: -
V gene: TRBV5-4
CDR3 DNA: TGTGCCAGCAGCTTGGCCGGGGGACAGGGCGCTTTCTTT
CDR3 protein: CASSLAGGQGAFF

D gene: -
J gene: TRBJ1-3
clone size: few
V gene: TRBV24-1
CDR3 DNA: TGTGCCACCCCTCCCATGGGCAGCCGTAGTGGAAACACCATATATTTT
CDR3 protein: CATPPMGSRSGNTIYF

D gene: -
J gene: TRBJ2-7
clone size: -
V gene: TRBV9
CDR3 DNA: TGTGCCAGCAGCGGGAATAGCGTGGGCGAGCAGTACTTC
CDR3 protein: CASSGNSVGEQYF

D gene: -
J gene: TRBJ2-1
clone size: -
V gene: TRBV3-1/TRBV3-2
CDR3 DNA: TGTGCCAGCAGCCAAGATCCTCGGGGGGAGCAGTTCTTC
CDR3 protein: CASSQDPRGEQFF

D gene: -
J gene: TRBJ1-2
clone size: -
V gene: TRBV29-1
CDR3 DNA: TGCAGCTCCGGAGTGGGGGCTGGCTACACCTTC
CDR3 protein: CSSGVGAGYTF

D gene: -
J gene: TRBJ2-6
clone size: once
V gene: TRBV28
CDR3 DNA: TGTGCCAGCAGTCCCAGGGGGGATTACTCTGGGGCCAACGTCCTGACTTTC
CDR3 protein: CASSPRGDYSGANVLTF

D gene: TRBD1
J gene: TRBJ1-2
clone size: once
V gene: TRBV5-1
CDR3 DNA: TGCGCCAGCGGACAAGGGACAGGGGGAGGCTACACCTTC
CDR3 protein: CASGQGTGGGYTF

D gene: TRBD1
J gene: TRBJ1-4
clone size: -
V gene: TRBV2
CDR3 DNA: TGTGCCAGCAGTGAAACAGGGGTTGATAGGGGAAAACTGTTTTTT
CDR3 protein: CASSETGVDRGKLFF

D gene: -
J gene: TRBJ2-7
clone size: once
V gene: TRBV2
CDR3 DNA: TGTGCCAGCGGGGGGATGCTATTGTCAGGCGAGCAGTACTTC
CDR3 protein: CASGGMLLSGEQYF

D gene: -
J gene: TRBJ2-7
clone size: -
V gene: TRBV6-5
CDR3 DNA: TGTGCCAGCGGGCGGACTCCTGTATACGAGCAGTACTTC
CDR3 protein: CASGRTPVYEQYF

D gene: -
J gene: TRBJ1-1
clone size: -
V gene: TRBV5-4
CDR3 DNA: TGTGCCAGCAGCGCGGGCGACCGTTACCCGGCAGGCTCTGAAGCTTTCTTT
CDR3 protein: CASSAGDRYPAGSEAFF

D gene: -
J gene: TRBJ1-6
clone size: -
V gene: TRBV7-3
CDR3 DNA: TGTGCCAGCAGGCAGAACCACAGGGTCGGCAGACATAATTCACCCCTCCACTTT
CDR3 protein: CASRQNHRVGRHNSPLHF

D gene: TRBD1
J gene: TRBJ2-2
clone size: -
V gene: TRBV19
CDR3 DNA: TGTGCCAGTAGTATGGGGACAGGAGGCAGGGAGCTGTTTTTT
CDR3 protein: CASSMGTGGRELFF

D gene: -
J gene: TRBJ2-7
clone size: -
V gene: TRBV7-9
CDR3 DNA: TGTGCCAGCAGCTTAGTTTCCCCCCGGGCGGGGGAGCAGTACTTC
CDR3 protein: CASSLVSPRAGEQYF

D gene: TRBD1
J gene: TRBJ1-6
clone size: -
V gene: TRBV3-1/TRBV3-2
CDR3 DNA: TGTGCCAGCAGCCACCGGGACAGCAATTCACCCCTCCACTTT
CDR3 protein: CASSHRDSNSPLHF

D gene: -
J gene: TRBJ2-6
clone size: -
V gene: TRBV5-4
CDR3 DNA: TGTGCCAGCAGACCAGCGTTTGGGGCCAACGTCCTGACTTTC
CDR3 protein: CASRPAFGANVLTF

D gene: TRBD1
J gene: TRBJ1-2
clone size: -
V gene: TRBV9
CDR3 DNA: TGTGCCAGCGGGACAGGGGTTGATGGCTACACCTTC
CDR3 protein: CASGTGVDGYTF

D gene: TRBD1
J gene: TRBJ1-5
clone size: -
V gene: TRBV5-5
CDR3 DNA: TGTGCCAGCAGCGGGGGACAGGGGAATCAGCCCCAGCATTTT
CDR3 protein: CASSGGQGNQPQHF

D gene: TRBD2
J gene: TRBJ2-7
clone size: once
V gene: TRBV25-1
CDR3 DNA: TGTGCCAGCAGTGGACAACTAGCGGGGAGGAACGAGCAGTACTTC
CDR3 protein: CASSGQLAGRNEQYF

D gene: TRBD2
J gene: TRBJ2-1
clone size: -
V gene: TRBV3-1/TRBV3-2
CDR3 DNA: TGTGCCAGCAGCCAAGTCCAGCGGGGGGGCGAGCAGTTCTTC
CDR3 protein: CASSQVQRGGEQFF

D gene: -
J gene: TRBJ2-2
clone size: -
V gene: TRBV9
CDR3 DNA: TGTGCCAGCAGCGTAGGCGAGGAGCTGTTTTTT
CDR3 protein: CASSVGEELFF

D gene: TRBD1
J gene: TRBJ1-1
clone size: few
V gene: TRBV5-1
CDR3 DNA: TGCGCCAGCAGAAAAGGGACAGTGAACACTGAAGCTTTCTTT
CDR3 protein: CASRKGTVNTEAFF

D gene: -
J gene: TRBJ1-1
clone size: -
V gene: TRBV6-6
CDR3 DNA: TGTGCCAGCAGTTTGACAGCGACCGAAGCTTTCTTT
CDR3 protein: CASSLTATEAFF